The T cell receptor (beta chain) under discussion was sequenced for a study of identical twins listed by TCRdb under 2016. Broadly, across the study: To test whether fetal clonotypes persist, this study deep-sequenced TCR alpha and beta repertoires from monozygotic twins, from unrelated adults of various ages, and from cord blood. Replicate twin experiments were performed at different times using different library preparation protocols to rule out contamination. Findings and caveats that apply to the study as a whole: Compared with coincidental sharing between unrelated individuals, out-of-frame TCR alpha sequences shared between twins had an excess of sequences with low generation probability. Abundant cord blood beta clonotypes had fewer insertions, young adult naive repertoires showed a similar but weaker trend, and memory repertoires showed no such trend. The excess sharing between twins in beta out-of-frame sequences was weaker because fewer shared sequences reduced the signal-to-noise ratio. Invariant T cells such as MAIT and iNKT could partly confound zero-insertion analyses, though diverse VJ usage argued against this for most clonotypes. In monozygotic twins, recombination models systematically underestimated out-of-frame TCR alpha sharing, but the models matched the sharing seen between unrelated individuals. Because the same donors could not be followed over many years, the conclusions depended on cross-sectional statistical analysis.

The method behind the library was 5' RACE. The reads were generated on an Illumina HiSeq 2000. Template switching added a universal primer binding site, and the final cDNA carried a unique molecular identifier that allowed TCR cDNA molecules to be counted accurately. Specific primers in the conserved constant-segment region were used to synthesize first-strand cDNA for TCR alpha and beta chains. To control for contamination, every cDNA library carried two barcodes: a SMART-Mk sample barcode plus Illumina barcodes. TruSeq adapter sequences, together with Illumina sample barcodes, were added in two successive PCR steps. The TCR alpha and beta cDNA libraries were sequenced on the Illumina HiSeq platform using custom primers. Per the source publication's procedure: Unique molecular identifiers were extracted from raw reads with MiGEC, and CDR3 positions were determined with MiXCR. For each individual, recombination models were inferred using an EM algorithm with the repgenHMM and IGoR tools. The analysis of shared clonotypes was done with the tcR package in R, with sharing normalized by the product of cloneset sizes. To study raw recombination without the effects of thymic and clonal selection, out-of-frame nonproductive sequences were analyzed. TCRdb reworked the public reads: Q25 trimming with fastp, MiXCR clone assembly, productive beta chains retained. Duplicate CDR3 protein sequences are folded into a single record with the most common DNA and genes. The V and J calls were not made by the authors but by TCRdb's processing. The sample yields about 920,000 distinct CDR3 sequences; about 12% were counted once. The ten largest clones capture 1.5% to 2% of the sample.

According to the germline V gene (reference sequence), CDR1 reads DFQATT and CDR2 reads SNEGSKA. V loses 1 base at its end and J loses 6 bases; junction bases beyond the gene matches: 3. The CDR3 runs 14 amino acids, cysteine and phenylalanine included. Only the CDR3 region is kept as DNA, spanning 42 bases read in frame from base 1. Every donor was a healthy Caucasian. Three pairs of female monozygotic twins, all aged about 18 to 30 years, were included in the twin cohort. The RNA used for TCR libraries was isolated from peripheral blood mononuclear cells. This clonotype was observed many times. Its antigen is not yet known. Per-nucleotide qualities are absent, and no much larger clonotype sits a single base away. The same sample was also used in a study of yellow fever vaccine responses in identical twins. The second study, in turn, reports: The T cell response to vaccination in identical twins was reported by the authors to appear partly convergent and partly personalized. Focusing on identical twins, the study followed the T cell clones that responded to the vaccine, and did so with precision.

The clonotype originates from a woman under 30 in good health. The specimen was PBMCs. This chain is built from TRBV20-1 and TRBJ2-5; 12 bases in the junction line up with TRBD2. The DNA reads TGCAGTGCTAGAGGACTAGCGGGGGAGAAGACCCAGTACTTC. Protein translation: CSARGLAGEKTQYF.